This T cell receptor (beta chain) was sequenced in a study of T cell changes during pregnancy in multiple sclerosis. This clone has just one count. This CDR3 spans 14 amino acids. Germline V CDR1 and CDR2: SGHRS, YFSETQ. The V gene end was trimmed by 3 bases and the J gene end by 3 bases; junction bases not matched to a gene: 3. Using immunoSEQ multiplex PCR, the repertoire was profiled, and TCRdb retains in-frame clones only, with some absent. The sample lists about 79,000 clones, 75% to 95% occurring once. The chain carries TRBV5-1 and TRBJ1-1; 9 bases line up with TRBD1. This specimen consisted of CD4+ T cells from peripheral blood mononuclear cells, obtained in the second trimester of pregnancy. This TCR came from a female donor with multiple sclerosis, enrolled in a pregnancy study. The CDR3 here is CASSWDREYTEAFF. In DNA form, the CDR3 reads TGCGCCAGCAGCTGGGACAGGGAATACACTGAAGCTTTCTTT.